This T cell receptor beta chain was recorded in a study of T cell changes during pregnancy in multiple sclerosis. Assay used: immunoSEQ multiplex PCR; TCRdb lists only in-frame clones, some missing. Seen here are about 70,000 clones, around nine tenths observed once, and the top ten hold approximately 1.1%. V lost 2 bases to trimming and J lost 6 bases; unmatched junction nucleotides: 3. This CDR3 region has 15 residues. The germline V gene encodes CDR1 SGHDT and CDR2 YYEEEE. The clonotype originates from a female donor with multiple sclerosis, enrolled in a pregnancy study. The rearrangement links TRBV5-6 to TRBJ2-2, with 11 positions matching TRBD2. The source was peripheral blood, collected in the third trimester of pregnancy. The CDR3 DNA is TGTGCCAGCAGCTTTCCACTAGCGGGAGCCGGGGAGCTGTTTTTT. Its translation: CASSFPLAGAGELFF. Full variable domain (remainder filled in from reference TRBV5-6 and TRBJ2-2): DAGVTQSPTHLIKTRGQQVTLRCSPKSGHDTVSWYQQALGQGPQFIFQYYEEEERQRGNFPDRFSGHQFPNYSSELNVNALLLGDSALYLCASSFPLAGAGELFFGEGSRLTVL.